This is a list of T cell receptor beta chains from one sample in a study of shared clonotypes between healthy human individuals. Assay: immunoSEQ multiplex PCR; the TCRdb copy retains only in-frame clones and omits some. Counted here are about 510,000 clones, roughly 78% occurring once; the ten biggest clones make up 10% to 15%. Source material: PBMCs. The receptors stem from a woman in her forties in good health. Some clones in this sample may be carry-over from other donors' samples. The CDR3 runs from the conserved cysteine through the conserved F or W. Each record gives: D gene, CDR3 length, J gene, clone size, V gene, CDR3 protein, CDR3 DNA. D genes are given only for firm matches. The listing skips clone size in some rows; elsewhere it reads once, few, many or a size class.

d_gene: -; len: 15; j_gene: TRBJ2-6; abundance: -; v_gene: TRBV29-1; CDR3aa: CSVEEAGTGANVLTF; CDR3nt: TGCAGCGTTGAAGAGGCAGGGACTGGGGCCAACGTCCTGACTTTC
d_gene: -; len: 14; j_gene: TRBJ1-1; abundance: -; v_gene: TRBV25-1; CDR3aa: CASSRPGPHTEAFF; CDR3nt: TGTGCCAGCAGTCGACCGGGGCCACACACTGAAGCTTTCTTT
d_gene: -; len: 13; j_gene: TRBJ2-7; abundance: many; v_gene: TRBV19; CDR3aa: CATKTPSSYEQYF; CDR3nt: TGTGCCACCAAGACCCCCAGCTCCTACGAGCAGTACTTC
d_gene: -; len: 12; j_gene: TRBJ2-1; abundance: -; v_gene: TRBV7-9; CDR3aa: CASSLGGDEQFF; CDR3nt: TGTGCCAGCAGCTTAGGCGGTGATGAGCAGTTCTTC
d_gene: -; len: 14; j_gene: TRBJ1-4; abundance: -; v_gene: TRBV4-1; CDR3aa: CASRRTESNEKLFF; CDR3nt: TGCGCCAGCAGGCGGACAGAATCTAATGAAAAACTGTTTTTT
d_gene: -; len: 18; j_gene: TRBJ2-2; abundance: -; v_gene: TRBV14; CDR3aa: CASSQRYGTPTNTGELFF; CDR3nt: TGTGCCAGCAGCCAGAGATACGGGACTCCGACGAACACCGGGGAGCTGTTTTTT
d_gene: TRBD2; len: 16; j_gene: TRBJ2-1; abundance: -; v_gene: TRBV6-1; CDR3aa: CASSDEGLAGGDEQFF; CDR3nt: TGTGCCAGCAGTGATGAGGGACTAGCCGGTGGTGATGAGCAGTTCTTC
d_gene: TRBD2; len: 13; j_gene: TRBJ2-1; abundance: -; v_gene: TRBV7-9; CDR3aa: CASSFKRESEQFF; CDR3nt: TGTGCCAGCAGCTTCAAGCGGGAGAGTGAGCAGTTCTTC
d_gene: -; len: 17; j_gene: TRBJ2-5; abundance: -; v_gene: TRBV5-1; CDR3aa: CASSLRPTYSVQETQYF; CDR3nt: TGCGCCAGCAGCTTGCGGCCTACCTATTCGGTACAAGAGACCCAGTACTTC
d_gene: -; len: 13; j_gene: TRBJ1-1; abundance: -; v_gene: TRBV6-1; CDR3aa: CASRTVRNTEAFF; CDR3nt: TGTGCCAGCAGAACAGTTCGGAACACTGAAGCTTTCTTT
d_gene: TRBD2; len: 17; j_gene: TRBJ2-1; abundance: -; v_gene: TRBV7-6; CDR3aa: CASSQGTSGRSYNEQFF; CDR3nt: TGTGCCAGCAGCCAGGGGACTAGCGGACGCTCCTACAATGAGCAGTTCTTC
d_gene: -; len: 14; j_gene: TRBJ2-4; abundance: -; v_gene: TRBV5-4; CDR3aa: CASRLQGGKNIQYF; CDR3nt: TGTGCCAGCAGACTACAGGGCGGCAAAAACATTCAGTACTTC
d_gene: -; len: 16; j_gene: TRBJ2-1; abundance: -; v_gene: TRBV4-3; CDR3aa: CASSPEWRAGPNEQFF; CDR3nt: TGCGCCAGCAGCCCAGAGTGGAGGGCCGGTCCCAATGAGCAGTTCTTC
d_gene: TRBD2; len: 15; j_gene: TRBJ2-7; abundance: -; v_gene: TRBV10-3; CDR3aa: CAIKKSSGRAYEQYF; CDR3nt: TGTGCCATCAAAAAATCTAGCGGGAGGGCCTACGAGCAGTACTTC
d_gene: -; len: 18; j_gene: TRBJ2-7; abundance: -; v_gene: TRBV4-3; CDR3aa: CASSQDIGRDGSTYEQYF; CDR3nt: TGCGCCAGCAGCCAAGATATAGGACGGGACGGATCCACCTACGAGCAGTACTTC
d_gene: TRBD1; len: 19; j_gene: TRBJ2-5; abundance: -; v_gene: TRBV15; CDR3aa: CATSRDKGTGLPDQETQYF; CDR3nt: TGTGCCACCAGCAGAGATAAAGGGACAGGGCTTCCGGATCAAGAGACCCAGTACTTC
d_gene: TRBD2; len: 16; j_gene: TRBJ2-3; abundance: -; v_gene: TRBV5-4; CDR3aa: CASSLGTSGRADTQYF; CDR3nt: TGTGCCAGCAGCTTGGGGACTAGCGGGAGGGCAGATACGCAGTATTTT
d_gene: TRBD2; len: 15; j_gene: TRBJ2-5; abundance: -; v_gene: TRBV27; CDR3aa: CASSLSWGGGETQYF; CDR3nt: TGTGCCAGCAGTTTATCGTGGGGCGGGGGAGAGACCCAGTACTTC
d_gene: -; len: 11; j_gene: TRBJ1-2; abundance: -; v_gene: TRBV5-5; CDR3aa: CASSAGDGYTF; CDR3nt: TGTGCCAGCAGCGCAGGGGACGGCTACACCTTC
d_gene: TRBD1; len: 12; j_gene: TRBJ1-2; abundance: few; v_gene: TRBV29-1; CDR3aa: CSGRTGDYGYTF; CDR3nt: TGCAGCGGACGTACAGGGGACTATGGCTACACCTTC
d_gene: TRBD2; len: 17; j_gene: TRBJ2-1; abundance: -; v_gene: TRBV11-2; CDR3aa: CASSLPPSGGSYNEQFF; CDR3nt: TGTGCCAGCAGCTTACCCCCGTCGGGAGGGTCCTACAATGAGCAGTTCTTC
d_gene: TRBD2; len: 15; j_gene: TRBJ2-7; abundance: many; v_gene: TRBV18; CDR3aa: CASSPTQGLAGEQYF; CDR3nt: TGTGCCAGCTCACCTACCCAGGGACTAGCGGGCGAGCAGTACTTC
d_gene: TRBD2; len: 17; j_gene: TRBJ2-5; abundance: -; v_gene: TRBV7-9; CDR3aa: CASSLGETSGSLETQYF; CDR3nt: TGTGCCAGCAGCTTAGGGGAGACTAGCGGGAGTTTGGAGACCCAGTACTTC
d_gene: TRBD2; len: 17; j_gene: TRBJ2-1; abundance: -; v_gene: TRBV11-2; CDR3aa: CASRIWGLAGKGNEQFF; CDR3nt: TGTGCCAGCAGGATATGGGGACTAGCGGGAAAGGGGAATGAGCAGTTCTTC